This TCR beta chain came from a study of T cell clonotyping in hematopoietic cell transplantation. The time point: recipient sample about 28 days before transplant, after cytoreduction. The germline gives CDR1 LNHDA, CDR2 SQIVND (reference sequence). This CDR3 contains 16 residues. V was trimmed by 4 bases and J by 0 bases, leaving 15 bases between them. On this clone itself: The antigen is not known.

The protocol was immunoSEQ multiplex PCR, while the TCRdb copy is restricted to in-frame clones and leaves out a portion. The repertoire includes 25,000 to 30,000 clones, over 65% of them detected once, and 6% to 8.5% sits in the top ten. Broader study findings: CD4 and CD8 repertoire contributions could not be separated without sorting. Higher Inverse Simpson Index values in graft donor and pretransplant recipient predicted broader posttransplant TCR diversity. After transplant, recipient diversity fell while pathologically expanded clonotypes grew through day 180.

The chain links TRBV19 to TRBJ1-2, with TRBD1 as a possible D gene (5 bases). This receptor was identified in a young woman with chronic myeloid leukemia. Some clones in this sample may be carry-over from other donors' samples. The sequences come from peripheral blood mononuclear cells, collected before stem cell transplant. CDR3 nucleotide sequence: TGTGCCAGTAGTACGATGCAGGGCCCCGCTAACTATGGCTACACCTTC. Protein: CASSTMQGPANYGYTF.